This TCR beta chain appears in the sequencing data of a study of cytomegalovirus exposure and HLA in healthy donors. Notes on the study in general: The authors considered a cluster of highly shared sequence variants likely to be a sequencing artifact.

Germline V gene data show CDR1 as MNHEY and CDR2 as SVGAGI. The V end was cut by 2 bases, the J end by 3 bases, with 8 bases between. This CDR3 spans 13 amino acids. As to this clone: Its antigen remains unknown.

Primers included in the PCR were 60 Vbeta and 13 Jbeta primers. Sequencing was performed with immunoSEQ multiplex PCR; in TCRdb, only in-frame clones are kept and a portion is missing. The sample has more than 95,000 clones. Specimen: PBMCs. The chain has TRBV6-5 and TRBJ2-7; no definite D call. The sequence came from a man aged 35-49 years in good health and CMV-seronegative. CDR3 bases: TGTGCCAGCAGTTACGGCAGAAACTACGAGCAGTACTTC. It translates to CASSYGRNYEQYF.